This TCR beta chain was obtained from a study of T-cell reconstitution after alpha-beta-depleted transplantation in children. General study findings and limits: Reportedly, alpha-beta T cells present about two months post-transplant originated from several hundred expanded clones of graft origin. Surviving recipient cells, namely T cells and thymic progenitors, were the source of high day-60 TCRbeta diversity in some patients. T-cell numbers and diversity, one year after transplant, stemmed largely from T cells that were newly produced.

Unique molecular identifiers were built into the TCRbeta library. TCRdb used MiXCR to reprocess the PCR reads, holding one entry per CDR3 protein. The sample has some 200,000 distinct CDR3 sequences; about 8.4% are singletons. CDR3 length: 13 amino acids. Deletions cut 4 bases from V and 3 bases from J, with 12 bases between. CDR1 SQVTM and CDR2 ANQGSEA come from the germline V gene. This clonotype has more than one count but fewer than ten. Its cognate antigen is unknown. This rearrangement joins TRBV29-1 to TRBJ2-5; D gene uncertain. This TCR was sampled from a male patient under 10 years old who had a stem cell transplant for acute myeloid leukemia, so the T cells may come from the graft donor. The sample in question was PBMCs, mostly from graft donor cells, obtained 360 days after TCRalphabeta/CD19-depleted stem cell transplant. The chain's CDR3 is CSVAQSYKETQYF. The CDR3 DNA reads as TGCAGCGTTGCGCAGTCATATAAAGAGACCCAGTACTTC.